This TCR beta chain was sequenced during a study of cytomegalovirus exposure and HLA in healthy donors. Study-wide results and limits: The study labeled 150 or so TCR beta chains cytomegalovirus-associated. About 87% or about 30% of the time was how often most TCR beta V segments were productive, according to an earlier analysis.

Vbeta (60) and Jbeta (13) primers were used in the PCR. Under the authors' procedure: Later analysis identified tens of millions of unique TCR beta chains, about 12 million shared. The method was immunoSEQ multiplex PCR; TCRdb's version includes in-frame clones alone and lacks a portion of them. Clone size and the V and J calls come from that table; the DNA yielded D and trimming. Found here are fewer than 90,000 clones, about 79% of them singletons; the top ten hold 6%. The CDR3 spans 13 residues. Germline assignment: CDR1 MNHEY and CDR2 SMNVEV (reference sequence). J gave up 8 bases and V 3 bases, and 4 bases lay outside the gene matches. Note on this clone: What it recognizes is unknown.

Healthy individuals who donated bone marrow served as the donors. Sequencing was done on a sample of PBMCs. The receptor was derived from a female donor in good health and CMV-seronegative. This chain uses TRBV27 with TRBJ1-2; 9 nucleotides agree with TRBD1. The CDR3 nucleotides are TGTGCCAGCAGTTTTCGGGACAGGGACGGCTACACCTTC. Its protein is CASSFRDRDGYTF.